This TCR beta chain was obtained from a study of Graves' ophthalmopathy and Graves' hyperthyroidism. Study-level points and caveats: Among expanded thyroid clonotypes above 0.001 frequency, most also occurred in blood.

Investigators amplified TCR beta CDR3 regions from RNA transcripts. First-round RT-PCR used HTBI primers; second-round multiplex PCR followed. In TCRdb, the multiplex PCR reads were re-called with MiXCR into one record per CDR3 protein. Among 300,000 to 500,000 distinct CDR3 sequences, over 15% were seen once, and the ten largest hold about 7%. This clonotype was seen only a few times. Antigen: not known. A read error is possible here, since a much larger clone lies one base away. No ophthalmopathy within 18 months of follow-up signified stable hyperthyroidism. Hyperthyroidism patients were newly diagnosed, under 2 months' duration, aged 18 to 65. The sample comprised peripheral blood. The TCR comes from a young woman with stable Graves' hyperthyroidism.

This CDR3 is CASSVAGAGNTIYF. The DNA for the CDR3 is TGTGCCAGCAGTGTAGCAGGGGCAGGAAACACCATATATTTT. J is TRBJ1-3 and V is TRBV12-3 or TRBV12-4, with D possibly being TRBD1 (6 bases). CDR3 length equals 14 residues.